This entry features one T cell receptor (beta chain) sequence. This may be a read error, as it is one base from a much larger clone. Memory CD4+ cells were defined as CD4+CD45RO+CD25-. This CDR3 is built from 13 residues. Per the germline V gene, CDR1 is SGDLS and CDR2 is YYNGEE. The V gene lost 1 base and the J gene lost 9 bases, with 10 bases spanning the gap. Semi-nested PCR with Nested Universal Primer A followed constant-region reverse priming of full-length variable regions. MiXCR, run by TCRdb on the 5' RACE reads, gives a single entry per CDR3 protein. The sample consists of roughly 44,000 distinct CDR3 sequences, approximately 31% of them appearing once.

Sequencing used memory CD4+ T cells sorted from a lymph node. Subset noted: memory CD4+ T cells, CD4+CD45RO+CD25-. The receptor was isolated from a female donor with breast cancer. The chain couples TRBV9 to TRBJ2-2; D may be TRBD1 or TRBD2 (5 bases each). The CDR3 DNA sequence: TGTGCCAGCAGCGTACGGGACGTCAGGGAGCTGTTTTTT. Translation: CASSVRDVRELFF.